Below are 24 T cell receptor beta chains sequenced from a single sample in a study of control samples from healthy donors and cancer patients. The data were produced by immunoSEQ multiplex PCR, yet TCRdb's version contains in-frame clones alone and is incomplete. Of fewer than 200,000 clones listed, 93% were seen once; the top ten hold 4.1%. The sequenced material came from blood. The receptors were sampled from a woman between 55 and 75 years old in good health.

This chain joins TRBV5-4 and TRBJ1-1; 7 positions match TRBD1. The V and J ends lost 4 bases and 7 bases, in that order; junction bases with no gene match: 4. The CDR3 has 12 residues. The V gene's germline CDR1 is SGHNT and CDR2 YYREEE (reference sequence). CDR3 nucleotide sequence: TGTGCCAGCAGCAGAGGGACAGATGAAGCTTTCTTT. Translation gives CASSRGTDEAFF.

The J gene is TRBJ2-3, the V gene TRBV12-3 or TRBV12-4, with D perhaps matching TRBD2 (5 bases). With 6 bases removed from V and 4 bases from J, the gap between germline ends came to 8 bases. CDR3 length: 12 residues. The CDR3 nucleotides read TGTGCCAGCAGGAGAGGGCCAGATACGCAGTATTTT. Translated: CASRRGPDTQYF.

This clone was picked up one time. The chain combines TRBV2 with TRBJ1-2, with D possibly TRBD1 on 6 matching bases. V shed 3 bases and J shed 0 bases, with 11 bases lying between them. Per germline, CDR1 SNHLY and CDR2 FYNNEI. CDR3 length equals 15 residues. This chain's CDR3 is CASSESGGPNYGYTF. The CDR3 DNA sequence: TGTGCCAGCAGTGAGTCCGGGGGGCCTAACTATGGCTACACCTTC.

This chain connects TRBV7-2 to TRBJ1-3; weak D call: TRBD1 (6 bases). The CDR3 totals 15 residues. CDR1 and CDR2 (germline): SGHTA, FQGNSA. V lost 2 bases, J lost 3 bases, and 11 bases lay in between. CDR3 protein: CASSLSQGYGNTIYF. The CDR3 DNA reads TGTGCCAGCAGCTTATCGCAGGGGTATGGAAACACCATATATTTT.

The DNA for the CDR3 is TGTGCCAGCAGCTTAATGGCCCGGGACAGCAATCAGCCCCAGCATTTT. Amino acid sequence: CASSLMARDSNQPQHF. J is TRBJ1-5 and V is TRBV7-2; D may be TRBD1 (5 bases). This CDR3 contains 16 residues. Germline-derived CDR1 and CDR2 are SGHTA and FQGNSA. V was cut by 2 bases and J by 1 base, with 12 bases left in between.

The DNA of the CDR3 is TGTGCCAGCAGTGCCGGGTGGACAGGGGGGCACTATGGCTACACCTTC. Translating gives CASSAGWTGGHYGYTF. This chain joins TRBV6-1 and TRBJ1-2, with 10 bases lining up with TRBD1. CDR1 and CDR2 (germline): MNHNS, SASEGT. The V gene end was trimmed by 4 bases and the J gene end by 3 bases; junction bases not matched to a gene: 8. The CDR3 spans 16 residues.

This clone was counted once. The J gene is TRBJ2-7, the V gene TRBV5-5, with D unclear. Trimming took 0 bases from V and 6 from J, leaving 19 bases between them. Germline lookup yields CDR1 SGHKS and CDR2 YYEKEE (reference sequence). This CDR3 is 16 amino acids long. Written as DNA, the CDR3 is TGTGCCAGCAGCTTGGCCCGGCAACCAGTATCACTCGAGCAGTACTTC. Residues: CASSLARQPVSLEQYF.

This clone appeared a single time. The chain links TRBV24-1 to TRBJ1-5; no clear D. V was shortened by 7 bases and J by 2 bases, with 8 bases between the two germline ends. Germline CDR1 reads KGHDR; CDR2 reads SFDVKD. The CDR3 has 13 residues. This chain's CDR3 is CATRPAGNQPQHF. DNA of the CDR3: TGTGCCACCAGACCAGCCGGCAATCAGCCCCAGCATTTT.

The CDR3 DNA sequence: TGTGCCAGCAGCTTAGAACGGACTAATTCACCCCTCCACTTT. The encoded protein is CASSLERTNSPLHF. The genes are TRBV7-2 and TRBJ1-6, with unresolved D. This CDR3 region has 14 residues. The germline gives CDR1 SGHTA, CDR2 FQGNSA. V was pared by 1 base and J by 6 bases, with 7 bases between. The full variable domain, rest sourced from reference TRBV7-2 and TRBJ1-6, is GAGVSQSPSNKVTEKGKDVELRCDPISGHTALYWYRQSLGQGLEFLIYFQGNSAPDKSGLPSDRFSAERTGGSVSTLTIQRTQQEDSAVYLCASSLERTNSPLHFGNGTRLTVT.

Written as DNA, the CDR3 is TGTGCCAGCAGCCCGAGGCAGGACAGGCGGTCTGGAAACACCATATATTTT. Translation gives CASSPRQDRRSGNTIYF. The chain carries TRBV9 and TRBJ1-3; 7 bases line up with TRBD1. The CDR3 totals 17 residues. Germline V lookup: CDR1 SGDLS, CDR2 YYNGEE. The ends lost 4 bases at V and 1 base at J; junction bases unmatched: 11.

The count of this clone is one. The chain links TRBV7-2 to TRBJ2-3; 11 nucleotides align to TRBD2. V shed 4 bases and J 3 bases; nucleotides not matched to a gene: 6. Germline V gene data show CDR1 as SGHTA and CDR2 as FQGNSA. The length of the CDR3 is 16 residues. The CDR3 nucleotides are TGTGCCAGCAGCTGGCATAGCGGGGGGGCAACAGATACGCAGTATTTT. Residues: CASSWHSGGATDTQYF. Full variable domain (remainder filled in from reference TRBV7-2 and TRBJ2-3): GAGVSQSPSNKVTEKGKDVELRCDPISGHTALYWYRQSLGQGLEFLIYFQGNSAPDKSGLPSDRFSAERTGGSVSTLTIQRTQQEDSAVYLCASSWHSGGATDTQYFGPGTRLTVL.

The rearrangement joins TRBV6-5 to TRBJ2-3, with 8 bases aligning to TRBD1. Germline V gene lookup returns CDR1 MNHEY and CDR2 SVGAGI. CDR3 length: 15 amino acids. The V gene end was trimmed by 5 bases and the J gene end by 1 base; junction bases not matched to a gene: 5. The chain's CDR3 is CASSTDRGGTDTQYF. As DNA, the CDR3 is TGTGCCAGCAGTACCGACAGGGGAGGCACAGATACGCAGTATTTT.

The chain employs TRBV7-8 and TRBJ1-1; the D is unclear. CDR1 is SGHVS, CDR2 FQNEAQ, per germline. The CDR3 covers 13 residues. Trimming removed 2 bases at V and 6 bases at J, with 10 bases between. CDR3 DNA: TGTGCCAGCAGCTTAAGGGAGACCGCTGAAGCTTTCTTT. Translation gives CASSLRETAEAFF.

V usage is TRBV5-1 and J usage is TRBJ1-3; no definite D call. Germline CDR1 SGHRS, CDR2 YFSETQ. Between the trimmed V and J ends, which lost 6 bases and 0 bases, there was a span of 13 bases. The CDR3 is 15 amino acids. The CDR3 DNA sequence: TGCGCCAGCACCCCAACACCGTTCTCTGGAAACACCATATATTTT. Its protein is CASTPTPFSGNTIYF. The whole variable domain, filled in from reference TRBV5-1 and TRBJ1-3, reads KAGVTQTPRYLIKTRGQQVTLSCSPISGHRSVSWYQQTPGQGLQFLFEYFSETQRNKGNFPGRFSGRQFSNSRSEMNVSTLELGDSALYLCASTPTPFSGNTIYFGEGSWLTVV.

V usage is TRBV6-5 and J usage is TRBJ1-1; D is ambiguous. V shed 6 bases and J shed 1 base, with 12 bases lying between them. The CDR3 spans 14 residues. The V gene's germline CDR1 is MNHEY and CDR2 SVGAGI. CDR3 loop: CASRKIQTNTEAFF. The CDR3 coding sequence is TGTGCCAGCAGGAAGATACAGACGAACACTGAAGCTTTCTTT.

V and J are TRBV27 and TRBJ2-7; perhaps TRBD1 as D (6 bases). CDR1 MNHEY and CDR2 SMNVEV come from the germline V gene (reference sequence). This CDR3 contains 18 residues. With 6 bases removed from V and 3 bases from J, the gap between germline ends came to 27 bases. The CDR3: CASSHAGTMTTIHYEQYF. The CDR3 DNA reads as TGTGCCAGCAGCCATGCCGGGACAATGACCACTATACACTACGAGCAGTACTTC.

The rearrangement links TRBV5-1 to TRBJ2-1, with 14 nucleotides matching TRBD2. Germline assignment: CDR1 SGHRS and CDR2 YFSETQ. Trimming at V came to 0 bases and at J to 0 bases, leaving 5 bases not matched to a gene. CDR3 length equals 19 residues. CDR3 region: CASSLVGLAGAISYNEQFF. The CDR3, as DNA: TGCGCCAGCAGCTTGGTGGGACTAGCGGGGGCCATCTCCTACAATGAGCAGTTCTTC.

V gene TRBV9 combines with J gene TRBJ2-1; TRBD2 matches 10 bases. Germline CDR1 reads SGDLS; CDR2 reads YYNGEE. This CDR3 is 21 amino acids long. Trimming took 2 bases from V and 0 from J; bases not matched to a gene: 17. CDR3 sequence: CASSVRPFLAGASSSYNEQFF. The CDR3 DNA sequence: TGTGCCAGCAGCGTTAGACCATTTCTAGCGGGGGCCTCGAGCTCCTACAATGAGCAGTTCTTC.

V usage is TRBV6-6 and J usage is TRBJ2-3; D ambiguous. The CDR3 covers 14 residues. The germline V and J ends were trimmed by 6 bases and 4 bases, with 14 bases remaining between them. Germline CDR1 is MNHNY and CDR2 is SVGAGI (reference sequence). The DNA of the CDR3 is TGTGCCAGCAGCCCAAGAAGTGTCGCAGATACGCAGTATTTT. It encodes CASSPRSVADTQYF.

The chain couples TRBV5-4 to TRBJ2-1, with TRBD1 identical over 8 bases. The junction had 7 bases not matched to a gene; V was cut back by 0 bases and J by 5 bases. This CDR3 contains 16 residues. Looked up from germline, CDR1 is SGHNT and CDR2 is YYREEE (reference sequence). The CDR3 loop reads CASSLAGDRPNNEQFF. DNA of the CDR3: TGTGCCAGCAGCTTGGCGGGGGACAGGCCGAACAATGAGCAGTTCTTC.

V usage is TRBV19 and J usage is TRBJ1-6, with 12 bases that match TRBD1. J was trimmed by 8 bases and V by 5 bases; bases with no gene match: 4. The CDR3 has 15 amino acids. The V gene's germline CDR1 is LNHDA and CDR2 SQIVND (reference sequence). CDR3 protein: CASSSGQGAYSPLHF. In DNA, the CDR3 is TGTGCCAGTAGTTCGGGACAGGGGGCGTATTCACCCCTCCACTTT.

The rearrangement links TRBV5-4 to TRBJ1-1; 11 bases line up with TRBD1. In germline, CDR1 is SGHNT, CDR2 YYREEE (reference sequence). The J segment lost 0 bases and the V segment lost 4 bases, leaving 5 bases of the junction unmatched. The length of the CDR3 is 16 residues. This CDR3 is CASSIWTGGLNTEAFF. The CDR3, as DNA: TGTGCCAGCAGCATTTGGACAGGGGGCTTGAACACTGAAGCTTTCTTT.

The chain carries TRBV7-3 and TRBJ2-1; TRBD2 is a possible D gene (6 bases). The CDR3 loop spans 14 amino acids. V lost 5 bases to trimming and J lost 0 bases, with 8 bases between them. The germline V gene has CDR1 SGHTA and CDR2 FQGTGA. CDR3 DNA: TGTGCCAGCAGCCCCGGGAGCTCCTACAATGAGCAGTTCTTC. Amino acids: CASSPGSSYNEQFF.

This clone appeared once. V is TRBV6-6 and J is TRBJ1-4; no clear D. CDR1 is MNHNY and CDR2 is SVGAGI in the germline V gene (reference sequence). The germline V and J ends were trimmed by 4 bases and 0 bases, with 6 bases remaining between them. The CDR3 has 14 residues. CDR3 sequence reads: CASSSGATNEKLFF. The CDR3 DNA reads TGTGCCAGCAGTTCGGGAGCAACTAATGAAAAACTGTTTTTT.